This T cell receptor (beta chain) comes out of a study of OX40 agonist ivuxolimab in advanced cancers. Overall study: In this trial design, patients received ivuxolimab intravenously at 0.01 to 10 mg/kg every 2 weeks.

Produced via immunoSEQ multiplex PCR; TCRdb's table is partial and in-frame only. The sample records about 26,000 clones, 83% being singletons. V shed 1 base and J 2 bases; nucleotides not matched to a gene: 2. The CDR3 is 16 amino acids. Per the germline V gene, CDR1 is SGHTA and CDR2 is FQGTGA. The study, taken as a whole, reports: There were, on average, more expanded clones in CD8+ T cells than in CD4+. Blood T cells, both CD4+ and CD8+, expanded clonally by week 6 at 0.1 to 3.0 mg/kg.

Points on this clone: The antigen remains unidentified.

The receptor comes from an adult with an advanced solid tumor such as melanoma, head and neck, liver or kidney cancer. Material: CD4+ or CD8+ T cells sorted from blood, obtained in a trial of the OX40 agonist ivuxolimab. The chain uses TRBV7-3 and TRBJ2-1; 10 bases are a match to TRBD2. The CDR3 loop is CASSLILAGAYNEQFF. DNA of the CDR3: TGTGCCAGCAGCTTAATTCTAGCGGGAGCCTACAATGAGCAGTTCTTC.